This T cell receptor (beta chain) comes out of a study of cytomegalovirus exposure and HLA in healthy donors. Study conclusions and caveats: The sole available immune exposure information was CMV serostatus.

The germline V and J ends were trimmed by 2 bases and 3 bases, with 10 bases remaining between them. The germline V gene encodes CDR1 KGHSH and CDR2 LQKENI. The CDR3 runs to 14 residues. The PCR contained 60 Vbeta and 13 Jbeta primers. Per the authors' pipeline: Later work found around 72 million unique TCR beta chains, with about 10 million shared. Here immunoSEQ multiplex PCR was the method, and the copy in TCRdb shows in-frame clones only, minus some. The V and J calls and clone size are taken from that table; D and trimming were inferred from the DNA. Here the sample spans 120,000 or so clones, about 81% being singletons. As regards this clone: Its antigen is still unknown.

This receptor was obtained from a man aged 40-55 years in good health and CMV-seronegative. The V gene is TRBV18, the J gene TRBJ2-5, with D unclear. Sequencing used PBMCs. For the CDR3, the DNA is TGTGCCAGCTCACCAGGTCACGTAGAAGAGACCCAGTACTTC. This codes for CASSPGHVEETQYF.